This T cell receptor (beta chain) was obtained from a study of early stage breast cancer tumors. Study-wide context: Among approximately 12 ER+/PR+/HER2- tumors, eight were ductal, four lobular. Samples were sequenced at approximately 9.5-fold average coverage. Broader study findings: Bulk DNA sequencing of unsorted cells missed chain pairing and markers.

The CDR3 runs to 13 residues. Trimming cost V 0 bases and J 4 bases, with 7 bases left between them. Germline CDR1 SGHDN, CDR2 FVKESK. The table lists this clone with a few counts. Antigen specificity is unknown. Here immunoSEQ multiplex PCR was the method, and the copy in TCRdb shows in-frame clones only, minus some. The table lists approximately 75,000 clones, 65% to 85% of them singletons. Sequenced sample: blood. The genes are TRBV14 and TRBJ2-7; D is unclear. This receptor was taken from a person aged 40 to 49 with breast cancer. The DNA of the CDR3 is TGTGCCAGCAGCCAAGATTTGAGTTACGAGCAGTACTTC. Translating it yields CASSQDLSYEQYF.